This T cell receptor (beta chain) was sequenced for a study of a mutant IDH1 vaccine in newly diagnosed glioma. Whole-study context: Treated patients, averaging approximately 40 years, were about 60% male and around 40% female. Patients' prior therapy spanned radiotherapy, temozolomide, or both; most underwent both.

Germline values: CDR1 GTSNPN, CDR2 SVGIG (reference sequence). The CDR3 is 11 residues long. The ends lost 1 base at V and 9 bases at J; junction bases unmatched: 2. On this clone itself: Its antigen is undetermined.

Time point in this sample: baseline, week 1 (first vaccination visit). The treatment: pre-vaccination baseline after standard-of-care therapy. Study outcomes and limitations: In approximately 93% of patients, immune responses induced by the vaccine occurred. Shifts in the top peripheral T cell clonotypes seemed unrelated to pseudoprogression.

The method was immunoSEQ multiplex PCR; TCRdb's version includes in-frame clones alone and lacks a portion of them. In the table there are tens of thousands of clones, over 65% of which are singletons. The source is a woman aged 40 to 49 with glioma. The sample consisted of PBMCs, taken from a glioma patient treated with radiotherapy, temozolomide or both. J is TRBJ2-5 and V is TRBV30; TRBD1 matches at 7 bases. The CDR3: CAWSGQGAQYF. The CDR3 DNA reads as TGTGCCTGGAGTGGTCAGGGGGCCCAGTACTTC. Based on the CDR3 plus reference TRBV30 and TRBJ2-5, the full variable domain is SQTIHQWPATLVQPVGSPLSLECTVEGTSNPNLYWYRQAAGRGLQLLFYSVGIGQISSEVPQNLSASRPQDRQFILSSKKLLLSDSGFYLCAWSGQGAQYFGPGTRLLVL.